A selection of T cell receptor beta chains follows, all from one sample in a study of ipilimumab plus nivolumab after autologous stem cell transplantation. Libraries were prepared by immunoSEQ multiplex PCR; TCRdb keeps only in-frame clonotypes and omits some of them. Of tens of thousands of clones listed, roughly 90% were seen once; the top ten hold around 0.86%. The material sequenced was PBMCs, taken in a trial of ipilimumab plus nivolumab as post-transplant consolidation. These receptors were collected from a male donor with multiple myeloma. Each CDR3 is given with its conserved first and last residue. The order of the fields is J gene, clone size, D gene, V gene, CDR3 protein, CDR3 DNA. A D gene is named only where the DNA matches it firmly. Not all rows give a size; the values are once, few, many and, for expanded clones, a class.

J: TRBJ1-1
size: .
D: .
V: TRBV6-6
CDR3: CASSSGGGGTEAFF
DNA: TGTGCCAGCAGTTCCGGGGGAGGAGGCACTGAAGCTTTCTTT

J: TRBJ1-6
size: .
D: .
V: TRBV5-1
CDR3: CASSLEGSESSPLHF
DNA: TGCGCCAGCAGCTTGGAGGGGTCAGAGTCTTCACCCCTCCACTTT

J: TRBJ1-5
size: once
D: .
V: TRBV15
CDR3: CATSREWVRLSNQPQHF
DNA: TGTGCCACCAGCAGAGAGTGGGTCCGGCTTAGCAATCAGCCCCAGCATTTT

J: TRBJ1-5
size: .
D: .
V: TRBV7-9
CDR3: CASSAFSNQPQHF
DNA: TGTGCCAGCAGCGCCTTTAGCAATCAGCCCCAGCATTTT

J: TRBJ1-3
size: once
D: TRBD1
V: TRBV11-2
CDR3: CASSDTRSGQRNTIYF
DNA: TGTGCCAGCAGCGACACTCGTTCGGGACAGCGAAACACCATATATTTT

J: TRBJ1-1
size: once
D: TRBD1
V: TRBV28
CDR3: CASSSGQGLTEAFF
DNA: TGTGCCAGCAGCTCGGGACAGGGCCTCACTGAAGCTTTCTTT

J: TRBJ1-3
size: .
D: TRBD1
V: TRBV5-1
CDR3: CASSLLTGASGNTIYF
DNA: TGCGCCAGCAGCTTGTTGACAGGGGCTTCAGGAAACACCATATATTTT

J: TRBJ1-6
size: few
D: .
V: TRBV2
CDR3: CASSARSSYNSPLHF
DNA: TGTGCCAGCAGTGCGAGGAGCTCCTATAATTCACCCCTCCACTTT

J: TRBJ1-3
size: .
D: .
V: TRBV9
CDR3: CASSPRPGVGNTIYF
DNA: TGTGCCAGCAGCCCCCGGCCAGGGGTTGGAAACACCATATATTTT

J: TRBJ1-1
size: .
D: .
V: TRBV19
CDR3: CASSMWELNTEAFF
DNA: TGTGCCAGTAGTATGTGGGAGTTAAACACTGAAGCTTTCTTT

J: TRBJ1-6
size: .
D: .
V: TRBV9
CDR3: CASSVAGDNSPLHF
DNA: TGTGCCAGCAGCGTAGCCGGGGATAATTCACCCCTCCACTTT

J: TRBJ1-5
size: .
D: .
V: TRBV25-1
CDR3: CASPGAAYSNQPQHF
DNA: TGTGCCAGCCCCGGAGCAGCATATAGCAATCAGCCCCAGCATTTT

J: TRBJ1-2
size: .
D: .
V: TRBV7-2
CDR3: CASSPSGTFYGYTF
DNA: TGTGCCAGCAGCCCATCGGGGACTTTTTATGGCTACACCTTC

J: TRBJ1-5
size: once
D: TRBD1
V: TRBV30
CDR3: CAWTKQGDQPQHF
DNA: TGTGCCTGGACTAAACAGGGGGATCAGCCCCAGCATTTT

J: TRBJ1-1
size: .
D: .
V: TRBV5-1
CDR3: CASSWGKETEAFF
DNA: TGCGCCAGCAGCTGGGGGAAGGAAACTGAAGCTTTCTTT

J: TRBJ2-5
size: .
D: TRBD1
V: TRBV10-1
CDR3: CASSEGLLSGQEETQYF
DNA: TGCGCCAGCAGTGAAGGGTTATTGTCGGGACAGGAAGAGACCCAGTACTTC

J: TRBJ1-5
size: .
D: .
V: TRBV27
CDR3: CASSLDGVGPQHF
DNA: TGTGCCAGCAGTTTAGACGGGGTAGGGCCCCAGCATTTT

J: TRBJ1-5
size: .
D: TRBD1
V: TRBV18
CDR3: CASSPDRGNQPQHF
DNA: TGTGCCAGCTCACCCGACAGGGGCAATCAGCCCCAGCATTTT

J: TRBJ2-1
size: .
D: .
V: TRBV11-3
CDR3: CASSLEQGIGHEQFF
DNA: TGTGCCAGCAGCTTAGAACAGGGAATTGGTCATGAGCAGTTCTTC

J: TRBJ2-7
size: .
D: .
V: TRBV5-1
CDR3: CASSLDNAYEQYF
DNA: TGCGCCAGCAGCTTGGACAATGCCTACGAGCAGTACTTC

J: TRBJ2-7
size: once
D: .
V: TRBV10-2
CDR3: CASSDQYEQYF
DNA: TGCGCCAGCAGTGACCAATACGAGCAGTACTTC

J: TRBJ1-4
size: once
D: TRBD1
V: TRBV4-2
CDR3: CASSQDPGTASTNEKLFF
DNA: TGTGCCAGCAGCCAAGATCCCGGGACAGCCTCAACTAATGAAAAACTGTTTTTT

J: TRBJ2-6
size: .
D: .
V: TRBV29-1
CDR3: CSVDRAAGANVLTF
DNA: TGCAGCGTTGACCGGGCGGCTGGGGCCAACGTCCTGACTTTC

J: TRBJ1-6
size: .
D: .
V: TRBV11-2
CDR3: CASSSLRGIGSPLHF
DNA: TGTGCCAGCAGCTCCTTAAGGGGTATCGGGTCACCCCTCCACTTT

J: TRBJ2-7
size: .
D: .
V: TRBV4-1
CDR3: CASSQDFASTYEQYF
DNA: TGCGCCAGCAGCCAAGATTTCGCTTCGACCTACGAGCAGTACTTC

J: TRBJ2-7
size: .
D: .
V: TRBV6-1
CDR3: CASSEAGLALPYEQYF
DNA: TGTGCCAGCAGTGAAGCTGGATTGGCTCTACCCTACGAGCAGTACTTC

J: TRBJ1-1
size: .
D: .
V: TRBV28
CDR3: CASSTPAGHEAFF
DNA: TGTGCCAGCAGTACCCCCGCAGGTCATGAAGCTTTCTTT

J: TRBJ2-4
size: .
D: .
V: TRBV28
CDR3: CASSLGGEGIQYF
DNA: TGTGCCAGCAGTTTAGGGGGCGAAGGGATTCAGTACTTC

J: TRBJ2-7
size: .
D: TRBD1
V: TRBV30
CDR3: CAWSSGTGSYEQYF
DNA: TGTGCCTGGAGTTCCGGGACAGGTAGCTACGAGCAGTACTTC

J: TRBJ2-5
size: .
D: .
V: TRBV27
CDR3: CASSLSNGGTQYF
DNA: TGTGCCAGCAGTTTATCGAACGGTGGGACCCAGTACTTC

J: TRBJ1-4
size: .
D: .
V: TRBV7-9
CDR3: CASSASGTGNEKLFF
DNA: TGTGCCAGCAGCGCCTCAGGGACCGGTAATGAAAAACTGTTTTTT

J: TRBJ2-2
size: .
D: .
V: TRBV9
CDR3: CASSPRLGQGGELFF
DNA: TGTGCCAGCAGCCCCCGACTGGGGCAGGGCGGGGAGCTGTTTTTT

J: TRBJ1-2
size: .
D: .
V: TRBV7-6
CDR3: CASSQGQPNYGYTF
DNA: TGTGCCAGCAGCCAGGGCCAACCTAACTATGGCTACACCTTC

J: TRBJ1-2
size: .
D: .
V: TRBV11-2
CDR3: CASSRTVLYGYTF
DNA: TGTGCCAGCAGCCGAACAGTCCTCTATGGCTACACCTTC

J: TRBJ2-5
size: .
D: .
V: TRBV7-9
CDR3: CASSLFWGVETQYF
DNA: TGTGCCAGCAGCTTATTCTGGGGGGTCGAGACCCAGTACTTC

J: TRBJ2-5
size: .
D: .
V: TRBV6-5
CDR3: CASSNLLTGSQYF
DNA: TGTGCCAGCAGTAATCTACTCACTGGGAGCCAGTACTTC

J: TRBJ2-5
size: .
D: .
V: TRBV30
CDR3: CAWSTTVETQYF
DNA: TGTGCCTGGAGTACCACAGTAGAGACCCAGTACTTC

J: TRBJ2-2
size: .
D: TRBD2
V: TRBV4-2
CDR3: CASSQGGGDVTGELFF
DNA: TGTGCCAGCAGCCAGGGCGGGGGGGACGTCACCGGGGAGCTGTTTTTT

J: TRBJ2-5
size: .
D: .
V: TRBV5-1
CDR3: CASSSGTPQETQYF
DNA: TGCGCCAGCAGCTCTGGGACGCCGCAAGAGACCCAGTACTTC

J: TRBJ2-2
size: .
D: .
V: TRBV6-6
CDR3: CASSYQRTNTGELFF
DNA: TGTGCCAGCAGTTACCAACGGACGAACACCGGGGAGCTGTTTTTT

J: TRBJ2-3
size: .
D: TRBD2
V: TRBV5-4
CDR3: CASSTRLAGGPDTQYF
DNA: TGTGCCAGCAGCACACGACTAGCGGGAGGACCTGATACGCAGTATTTT

J: TRBJ1-6
size: .
D: TRBD1
V: TRBV5-1
CDR3: CASSRDRDGSPLHF
DNA: TGCGCCAGCAGCCGTGACAGGGATGGATCACCCCTCCACTTT

J: TRBJ2-2
size: few
D: .
V: TRBV12-5
CDR3: CASGQGSGELFF
DNA: TGTGCTAGTGGGCAGGGTTCCGGGGAGCTGTTTTTT

J: TRBJ2-1
size: .
D: .
V: TRBV19
CDR3: CASLMRAAGYNEQFF
DNA: TGTGCCAGTCTCATGAGGGCTGCTGGCTACAATGAGCAGTTCTTC

J: TRBJ1-1
size: .
D: .
V: TRBV20-1
CDR3: CSARVLAEAFF
DNA: TGCAGTGCTAGAGTGTTAGCTGAAGCTTTCTTT

J: TRBJ1-5
size: .
D: .
V: TRBV29-1
CDR3: CSVSQGRDQPQHF
DNA: TGCAGCGTAAGTCAAGGGAGGGATCAGCCCCAGCATTTT

J: TRBJ1-2
size: .
D: .
V: TRBV6-5
CDR3: CASSLNSNGYTF
DNA: TGTGCCAGCAGCCTCAATTCGAATGGCTACACCTTC

J: TRBJ1-2
size: once
D: .
V: TRBV6-6
CDR3: CASRPGPYHGYTF
DNA: TGTGCCAGCAGGCCCGGGCCGTACCATGGGTACACCTTC

J: TRBJ1-2
size: few
D: .
V: TRBV7-2
CDR3: CASSLRRGGNGYTF
DNA: TGTGCCAGCAGCCTCCGCCGGGGTGGGAATGGCTACACCTTC

J: TRBJ2-4
size: .
D: TRBD1
V: TRBV12-5
CDR3: CASGVGQGTDIQYF
DNA: TGTGCTAGTGGGGTGGGACAGGGTACGGACATTCAGTACTTC

J: TRBJ2-7
size: .
D: .
V: TRBV6-6
CDR3: CASSYSPTVAYEQYF
DNA: TGTGCCAGCAGTTACTCGCCAACAGTCGCCTACGAGCAGTACTTC

J: TRBJ2-3
size: .
D: TRBD2
V: TRBV7-8
CDR3: CASSLGTSGISTDTQYF
DNA: TGTGCCAGCAGCTTAGGGACTAGCGGGATCAGCACAGATACGCAGTATTTT

J: TRBJ2-4
size: .
D: .
V: TRBV5-4
CDR3: CASSVDGWGTKNIQYF
DNA: TGTGCCAGCAGCGTGGACGGGTGGGGGACCAAAAACATTCAGTACTTC

J: TRBJ1-3
size: .
D: .
V: TRBV9
CDR3: CASSVASVGALLSGNTIYF
DNA: TGTGCCAGCAGCGTAGCGAGTGTAGGGGCACTCCTCTCTGGAAACACCATATATTTT

J: TRBJ1-6
size: .
D: TRBD1
V: TRBV11-2
CDR3: CASSLASGTGNNSPLHF
DNA: TGTGCCAGCAGCTTAGCCTCCGGGACAGGGAATAATTCACCCCTCCACTTT

J: TRBJ2-5
size: .
D: TRBD1
V: TRBV18
CDR3: CASSPSGQGVKTQYF
DNA: TGTGCCAGCTCACCAAGTGGACAGGGGGTAAAGACCCAGTACTTC

J: TRBJ1-5
size: .
D: TRBD1
V: TRBV11-2
CDR3: CASSWDRNQPQHF
DNA: TGTGCCAGCAGCTGGGACAGAAATCAGCCCCAGCATTTT